This TCR beta chain comes out of a study of T cell repertoires in cytomegalovirus infection. Overall study context: The public TCR beta signatures pointed to both CMV infection and matching HLA type. Findings and limits, study-wide: HLA-C-restricted CMV-specific TCR beta clonotypes prevailed in the ex vivo response.

One entry per CDR3 protein, called by TCRdb with MiXCR from the reads. The sample lists fewer than 1,000,000 distinct CDR3 sequences, roughly a third seen once, with roughly 12% in the top ten. CDR3 length: 18 residues. Germline loops: CDR1 MGHRA, CDR2 YSYEKL. Trimming at V came to 2 bases and at J to 1 base, leaving 6 bases not matched to a gene. In its sample, this clonotype was seen a few times. Its antigen is not known. The chain recombines TRBV4-1 with TRBJ2-6, with 9 bases lining up with TRBD1. This TCR derives from a human donor in good health (CMV status not recorded). Some clones in this sample may be carry-over from other donors' samples. The sequencing used cultured CD8+ T cells from PBMCs, collected from culture after CMV antigen stimulation. The chain's CDR3 is CASSQTGGMLSGANVLTF. As DNA, the CDR3 is TGCGCCAGCAGCCAAACAGGGGGCATGCTGTCTGGGGCCAACGTCCTGACTTTC.